The TCR beta chain under discussion was sequenced for a study of regulatory dendritic cells for organ transplantation. Study-wide points: Considerable individual heterogeneity was seen in alloreactive memory CD8+ T cells. Among resting subsets, memory CD8+ cells contained the most alloreactive clonotypes. Naive CD4+ and CD8+ repertoires were highly diverse; memory CD8+ was most oligoclonal.

Germline V CDR1 and CDR2: SGDLS, YYNGEE. Trimming took off 1 base at V and 0 bases at J, with 15 bases between the two ends. CDR3 length: 17 amino acids. CFSE-labeled sorted T cells met regulatory or mature dendritic cells for around five days. Naive CD45RA+ and memory CD45RO+ CD4+ or CD8+ T cells were FACS-sorted. Points on this clone: What it recognizes is unknown.

Profiling relied on immunoSEQ multiplex PCR, and the TCRdb table lists in-frame clones only, not all of them. The sample records 4,000 to 5,000 clones, 45% to 70% being singletons. The rearrangement links TRBV9 to TRBJ2-3; D ambiguous. This TCR came from a human donor in good health. The specimen sequenced was memory CD8+ T cells from blood cultured with regulatory dendritic cells. Subset denoted: CD45RO+ memory T cells. The CDR3 loop reads CASSVSMAALSTDTQYF. For the CDR3, the DNA is TGTGCCAGCAGCGTAAGTATGGCAGCGCTTAGCACAGATACGCAGTATTTT. The full variable domain, in which reference TRBV9 and TRBJ2-3 provide the parts outside the CDR3, is DSGVTQTPKHLITATGQRVTLRCSPRSGDLSVYWYQQSLDQGLQFLIQYYNGEERAKGNILERFSAQQFPDLHSELNLSSLELGDSALYFCASSVSMAALSTDTQYFGPGTRLTVL.